This TCR beta chain was found in a study of T cell changes during pregnancy in multiple sclerosis. J lost 1 base, V lost 3 bases, and 5 bases had no gene match. CDR3 length: 15 amino acids. Data came from immunoSEQ multiplex PCR; TCRdb stores just in-frame clones and leaves some out. The sample has 95,000 to 110,000 clones; about nine tenths are singletons. The clonotype was recovered from a female donor in good health, enrolled as a control in a pregnancy study. The rearrangement links TRBV5-3 to TRBJ2-7; 9 bases are shared with TRBD1. TRBV5-3 is recorded as an ORF, its role being uncertain. The source material was peripheral blood, sampled in the third trimester of pregnancy. The CDR3 spells CARSWDREGSYEQYF. CDR3 bases: TGTGCCAGAAGCTGGGACAGGGAGGGATCCTACGAGCAGTACTTC.